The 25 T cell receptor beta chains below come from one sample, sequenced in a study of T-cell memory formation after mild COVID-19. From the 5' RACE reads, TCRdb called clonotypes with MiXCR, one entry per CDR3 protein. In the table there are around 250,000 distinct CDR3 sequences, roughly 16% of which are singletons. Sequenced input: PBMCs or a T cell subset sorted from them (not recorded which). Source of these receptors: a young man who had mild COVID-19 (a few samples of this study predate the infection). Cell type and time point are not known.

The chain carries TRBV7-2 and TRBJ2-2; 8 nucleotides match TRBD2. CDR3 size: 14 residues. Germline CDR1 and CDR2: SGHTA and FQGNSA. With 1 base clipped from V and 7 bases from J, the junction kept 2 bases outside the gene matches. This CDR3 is CASSLVAGGGELFF. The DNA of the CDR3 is TGTGCCAGCAGCTTAGTCGCGGGGGGCGGGGAGCTGTTTTTT.

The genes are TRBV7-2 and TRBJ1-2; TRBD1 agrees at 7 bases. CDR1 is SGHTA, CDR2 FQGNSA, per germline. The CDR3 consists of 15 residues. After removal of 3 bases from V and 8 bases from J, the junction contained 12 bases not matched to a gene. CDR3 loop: CASSFSGTELRGYTF. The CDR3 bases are TGTGCCAGCAGCTTTTCCGGGACAGAGCTGAGGGGCTACACCTTC.

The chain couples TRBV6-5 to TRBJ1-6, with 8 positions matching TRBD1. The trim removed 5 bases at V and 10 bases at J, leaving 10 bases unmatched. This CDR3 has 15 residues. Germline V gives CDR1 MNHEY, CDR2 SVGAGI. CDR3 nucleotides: TGTGCCAGCAGTCGTAGGGGAACAGGGGGATCACCCCTCCACTTT. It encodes CASSRRGTGGSPLHF.

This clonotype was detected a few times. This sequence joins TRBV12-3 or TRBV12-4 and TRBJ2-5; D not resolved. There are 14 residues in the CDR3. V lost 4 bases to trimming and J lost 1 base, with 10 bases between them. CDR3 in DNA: TGTGCCAGCAGTTGGGGTGCGGCCCAAGAGACCCAGTACTTC. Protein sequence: CASSWGAAQETQYF.

The CDR3: CASSSRPDIEQFF. The CDR3 DNA follows: TGTGCCAGCAGCTCCAGACCAGATATAGAGCAGTTCTTC. J is TRBJ2-1 and V is TRBV7-2; D is undetermined. Trimming removed 4 bases from V and 10 bases from J, with 14 bases in between. CDR1 and CDR2 (germline): SGHTA, FQGNSA. The CDR3 has 13 amino acids.

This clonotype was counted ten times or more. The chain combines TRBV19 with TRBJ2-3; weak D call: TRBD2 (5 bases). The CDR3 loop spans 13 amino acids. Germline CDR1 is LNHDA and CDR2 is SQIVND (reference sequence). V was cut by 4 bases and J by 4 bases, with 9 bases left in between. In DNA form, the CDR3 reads TGTGCCAGTAGTAACCGGGAAGCAGATACGCAGTATTTT. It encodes CASSNREADTQYF.

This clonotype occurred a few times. The CDR3 is CASSLTGPREQYF. CDR3 coding DNA: TGTGCCAGCAGCTTGACAGGACCTCGGGAGCAGTACTTC. V is TRBV7-2 and J is TRBJ2-7; D is possibly TRBD1 (6 bases). Germline V gives CDR1 SGHTA, CDR2 FQGNSA. The V end was cut by 3 bases, the J end by 7 bases, with 13 bases between. This CDR3 has 13 amino acids.

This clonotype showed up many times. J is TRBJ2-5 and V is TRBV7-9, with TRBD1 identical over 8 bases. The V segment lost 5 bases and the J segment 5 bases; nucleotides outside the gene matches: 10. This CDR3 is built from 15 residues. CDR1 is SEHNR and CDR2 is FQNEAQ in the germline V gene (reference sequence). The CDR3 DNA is TGTGCCAGCAGCCCGCAGACAGGGGCCTTCGAGACCCAGTACTTC. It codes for CASSPQTGAFETQYF. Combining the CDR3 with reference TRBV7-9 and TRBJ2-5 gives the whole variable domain DTGVSQNPRHKITKRGQNVTFRCDPISEHNRLYWYRQTLGQGPEFLTYFQNEAQLEKSRLLSDRFSAERPKGSFSTLEIQRTEQGDSAMYLCASSPQTGAFETQYFGPGTRLLVL.

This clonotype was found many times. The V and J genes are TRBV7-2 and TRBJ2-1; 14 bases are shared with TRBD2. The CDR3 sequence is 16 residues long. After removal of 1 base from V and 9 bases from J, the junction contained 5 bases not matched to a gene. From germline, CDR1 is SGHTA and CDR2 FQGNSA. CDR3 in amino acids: CASSLDGLAGGSEQFF. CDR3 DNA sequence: TGTGCCAGCAGCTTAGATGGACTAGCGGGGGGCAGTGAGCAGTTCTTC.

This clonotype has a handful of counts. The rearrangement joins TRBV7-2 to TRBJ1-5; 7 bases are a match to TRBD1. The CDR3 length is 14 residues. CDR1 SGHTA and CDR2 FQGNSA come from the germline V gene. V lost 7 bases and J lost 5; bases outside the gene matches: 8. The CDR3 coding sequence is TGTGCCAGCACCGACAGGGTTGGGGATCAGCCCCAGCATTTT. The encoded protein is CASTDRVGDQPQHF. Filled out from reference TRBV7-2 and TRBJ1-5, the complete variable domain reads GAGVSQSPSNKVTEKGKDVELRCDPISGHTALYWYRQSLGQGLEFLIYFQGNSAPDKSGLPSDRFSAERTGGSVSTLTIQRTQQEDSAVYLCASTDRVGDQPQHFGDGTRLSIL.

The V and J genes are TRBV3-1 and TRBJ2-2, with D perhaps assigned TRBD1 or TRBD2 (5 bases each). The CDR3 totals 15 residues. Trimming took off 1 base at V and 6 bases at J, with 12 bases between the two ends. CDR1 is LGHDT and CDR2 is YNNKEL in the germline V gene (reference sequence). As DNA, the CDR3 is TGTGCCAGCAGCCAAGTGCCCGGGGCCCCCGGGGAGCTGTTTTTT. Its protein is CASSQVPGAPGELFF.

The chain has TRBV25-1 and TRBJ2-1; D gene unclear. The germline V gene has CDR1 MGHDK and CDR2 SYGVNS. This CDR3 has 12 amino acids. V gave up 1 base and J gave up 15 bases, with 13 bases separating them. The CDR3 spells CASSEFWTRMFF. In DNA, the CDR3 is TGTGCCAGCAGTGAATTTTGGACCCGAATGTTCTTC. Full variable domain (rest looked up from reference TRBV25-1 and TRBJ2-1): EADIYQTPRYLVIGTGKKITLECSQTMGHDKMYWYQQDPGMELHLIHYSYGVNSTEKGDLSSESTVSRIRTEHFPLTLESARPSHTSQYLCASSEFWTRMFFGPGTRLTVL.

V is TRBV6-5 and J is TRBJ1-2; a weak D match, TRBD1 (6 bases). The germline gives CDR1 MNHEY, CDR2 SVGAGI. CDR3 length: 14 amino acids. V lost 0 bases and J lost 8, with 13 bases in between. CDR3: CASSYSGTYGGYTF. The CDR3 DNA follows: TGTGCCAGCAGTTACTCGGGGACATATGGAGGCTACACCTTC.

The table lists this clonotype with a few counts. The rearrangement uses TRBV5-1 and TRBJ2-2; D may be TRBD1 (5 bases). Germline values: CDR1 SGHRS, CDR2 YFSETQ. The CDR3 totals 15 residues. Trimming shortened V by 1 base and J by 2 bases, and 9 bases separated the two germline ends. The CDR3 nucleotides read TGCGCCAGCAGCTTGATAGGACATAACACCGGGGAGCTGTTTTTT. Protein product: CASSLIGHNTGELFF.

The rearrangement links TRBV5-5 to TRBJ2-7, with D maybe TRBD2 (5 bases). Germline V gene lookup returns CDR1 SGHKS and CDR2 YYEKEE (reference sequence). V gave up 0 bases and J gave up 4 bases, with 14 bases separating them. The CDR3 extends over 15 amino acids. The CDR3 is CASSLAGSIAYEQYF. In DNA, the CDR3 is TGTGCCAGCAGCTTGGCTGGGAGCATCGCGTACGAGCAGTACTTC.

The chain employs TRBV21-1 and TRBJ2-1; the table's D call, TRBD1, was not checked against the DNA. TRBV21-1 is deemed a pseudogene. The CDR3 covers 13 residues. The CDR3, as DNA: TGTGCCAGAGTAGGGGGTGTCTACAATGAGCAGTTCTTC. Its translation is CARVGGVYNEQFF.

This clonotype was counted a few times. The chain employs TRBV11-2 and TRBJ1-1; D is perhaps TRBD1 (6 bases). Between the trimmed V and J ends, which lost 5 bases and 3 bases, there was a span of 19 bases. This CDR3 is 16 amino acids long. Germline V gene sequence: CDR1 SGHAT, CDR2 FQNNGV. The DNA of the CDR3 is TGTGCCAGCAGCACGCTTCGGGGGGCGAGACACACTGAAGCTTTCTTT. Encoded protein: CASSTLRGARHTEAFF.

The CDR3 coding sequence is TGCAGCGTTGAAGGTCGCATGAACACTGAAGCTTTCTTT. This encodes CSVEGRMNTEAFF. The chain recombines TRBV29-1 with TRBJ1-1; no clear D gene. Germline-derived CDR1 and CDR2 are SQVTM and ANQGSEA. The length of the CDR3 is 13 residues. V lost 1 base to trimming and J lost 0 bases, with 6 bases between them.

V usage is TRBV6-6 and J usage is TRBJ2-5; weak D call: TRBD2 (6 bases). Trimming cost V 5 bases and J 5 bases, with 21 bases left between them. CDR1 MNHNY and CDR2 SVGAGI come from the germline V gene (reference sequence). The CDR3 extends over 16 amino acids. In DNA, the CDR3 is TGTGCCAGCAGTGGAACTCCGCGGGGCCCCGGGGAGACCCAGTACTTC. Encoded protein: CASSGTPRGPGETQYF.

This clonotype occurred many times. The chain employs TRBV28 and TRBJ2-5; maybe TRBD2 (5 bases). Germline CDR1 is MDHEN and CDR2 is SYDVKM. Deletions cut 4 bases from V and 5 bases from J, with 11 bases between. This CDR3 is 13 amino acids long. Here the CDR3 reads CASSSGVYETQYF. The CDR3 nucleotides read TGTGCCAGCAGTTCCGGGGTCTATGAGACCCAGTACTTC.

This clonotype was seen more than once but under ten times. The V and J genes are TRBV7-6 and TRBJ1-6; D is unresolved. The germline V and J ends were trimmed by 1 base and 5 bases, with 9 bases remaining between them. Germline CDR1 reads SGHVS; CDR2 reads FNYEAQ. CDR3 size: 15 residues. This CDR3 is CASSLGPVNNSPLHF. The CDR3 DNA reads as TGTGCCAGCAGCTTAGGACCCGTTAATAATTCACCCCTCCACTTT.

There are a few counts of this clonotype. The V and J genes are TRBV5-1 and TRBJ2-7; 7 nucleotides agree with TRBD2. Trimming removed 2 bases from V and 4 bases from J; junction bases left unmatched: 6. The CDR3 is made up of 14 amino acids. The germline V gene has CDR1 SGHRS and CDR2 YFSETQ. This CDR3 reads CASSFLGGDYEQYV. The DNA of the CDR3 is TGCGCCAGCAGCTTCCTGGGAGGGGATTACGAGCAGTACGTC.

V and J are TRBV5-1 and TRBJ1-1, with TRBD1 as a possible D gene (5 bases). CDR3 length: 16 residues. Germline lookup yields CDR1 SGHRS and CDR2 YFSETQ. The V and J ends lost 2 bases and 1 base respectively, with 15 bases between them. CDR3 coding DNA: TGCGCCAGCAGCTTTTCCCCAGGGTCGAGGAACACTGAAGCTTTCTTT. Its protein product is CASSFSPGSRNTEAFF.

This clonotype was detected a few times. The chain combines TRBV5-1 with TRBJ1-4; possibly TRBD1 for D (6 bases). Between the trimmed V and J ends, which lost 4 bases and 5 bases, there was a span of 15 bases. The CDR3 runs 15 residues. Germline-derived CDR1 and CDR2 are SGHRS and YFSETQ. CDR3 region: CASSPTQGRNEKLFF. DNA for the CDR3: TGCGCCAGCAGCCCCACACAGGGCCGGAATGAAAAACTGTTTTTT.

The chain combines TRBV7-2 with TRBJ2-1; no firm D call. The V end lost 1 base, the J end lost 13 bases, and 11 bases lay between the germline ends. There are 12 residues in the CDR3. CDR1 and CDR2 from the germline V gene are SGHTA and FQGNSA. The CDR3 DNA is TGTGCCAGCAGCTTAGAACGGCACAAACAGTTCTTC. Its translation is CASSLERHKQFF.